This TCR beta chain originates from a study of somatic mutations in cytotoxic T cells in rheumatoid arthritis. Notes on the study in general: Rheumatoid arthritis patients showed CD8+ clonality increasing with age, unlike healthy controls. Within 8 of 65 patients, the single biggest CD8+ clone made up more than 20% of CD8+ cells.

In the source study's methods: Patient CD8+ clones exceeding 1% seldom corresponded to published virus-specific TCRB sequences. The protocol was immunoSEQ multiplex PCR, while the TCRdb copy is restricted to in-frame clones and leaves out a portion. That table is the source of V, J and clone size, and D and trimming were worked out from the DNA. Of around 15,000 clones listed, 72% are singletons. For this clone: Antigen: not known.

The sequencing input was CD8+ T cells sorted from blood. This clonotype was sampled from an adult with rheumatoid arthritis.

The CDR3 DNA reads as TGTGCCAGTAGTATTTGGGGGAGCGCTGAAGCTTTCTTT. It specifies CASSIWGSAEAFF. The chain carries TRBV19 and TRBJ1-1; possibly TRBD1 for D (5 bases). Germline V CDR1 and CDR2: LNHDA, SQIVND (reference sequence). V was pared by 3 bases and J by 6 bases, with 11 bases between. The CDR3 has 13 amino acids.